The 15 T cell receptor beta chains given below trace back to one sample, sequenced in a study of blood T cell repertoires in COVID-19. The data were produced by immunoSEQ multiplex PCR, yet TCRdb's version contains in-frame clones alone and is incomplete. The table includes 200,000 to 250,000 clones, 70% to 90% detected once. Specimen: peripheral blood. Every receptor here comes from a human donor in a cohort sampled during active COVID-19.

This chain uses TRBV5-6 with TRBJ2-5; possibly TRBD1 for D (5 bases). Trimming took off 4 bases at V and 3 bases at J, with 13 bases between the two ends. The germline V gene has CDR1 SGHDT and CDR2 YYEEEE. This CDR3 region has 14 residues. The CDR3 sequence: CASSENDRKETQYF. Here the CDR3 DNA reads TGTGCCAGCAGCGAGAACGACAGAAAAGAGACCCAGTACTTC.

This sequence joins TRBV7-2 and TRBJ2-5; 11 bases are shared with TRBD2. J lost 3 bases, V lost 1 base, and 10 bases had no gene match. Germline V gene sequence: CDR1 SGHTA, CDR2 FQGNSA. CDR3 length equals 18 residues. The CDR3 loop is CASSLGLAGGQWEETQYF. The CDR3 DNA sequence: TGTGCCAGCAGCTTAGGGCTAGCGGGGGGACAATGGGAAGAGACCCAGTACTTC.

J is TRBJ2-1 and V is TRBV24-1; 9 bases line up with TRBD1. Germline V gives CDR1 KGHDR, CDR2 SFDVKD. The trim removed 4 bases at V and 8 bases at J, leaving 8 bases unmatched. The CDR3 has 15 residues. The CDR3 DNA sequence: TGTGCCACCAGTGACACCTCCCGGACAGGGGATGAGCAGTTCTTC. As protein: CATSDTSRTGDEQFF.

In regard to this clone: Other nucleotide sequences from this sample produce the same CDR3. The chain recombines TRBV7-3 with TRBJ2-3; TRBD1 matches 8 bases. In germline, CDR1 is SGHTA, CDR2 FQGTGA. The V and J ends lost 5 bases and 1 base, in that order; junction bases with no gene match: 2. This CDR3 has 14 amino acids. CDR3 nucleotides: TGTGCCAGCAGCCCAGGGGGCGGCACAGATACGCAGTATTTT. This translates into CASSPGGGTDTQYF.

The chain joins TRBV25-1 to TRBJ1-5; 7 bases are shared with TRBD1. V dropped 9 bases and J dropped 6; count of bases not matched to a gene: 11. CDR3 length: 14 amino acids. Germline V lookup: CDR1 MGHDK, CDR2 SYGVNS. The chain's CDR3 is CASQRTGEAQPQHF. CDR3 DNA: TGTGCCAGTCAACGCACAGGGGAGGCTCAGCCCCAGCATTTT.

The chain joins TRBV28 to TRBJ1-2; 8 bases are shared with TRBD1. J gave up 4 bases and V 4 bases, and 2 bases lay outside the gene matches. CDR1 and CDR2 from the germline V gene are MDHEN and SYDVKM. This CDR3 contains 13 residues. The DNA of the CDR3 is TGTGCCAGCAGTTGGGGACAGGTCTATGGCTACACCTTC. As protein: CASSWGQVYGYTF.

The chain links TRBV21-1 to TRBJ2-7; TRBD1 reflects the table's D call only, with no check against the DNA. TRBV21-1 is annotated as a pseudogene. This CDR3 contains 17 residues. As DNA, the CDR3 is TGTGCCAGCAGCAAAGCGGGCAGGAACAGGGAAGGCCACGAGCAGTACTTC. Translation: CASSKAGRNREGHEQYF.

V usage is TRBV5-5 and J usage is TRBJ2-2; the D gene is possibly TRBD2 (5 bases). The ends were cut back, 1 base at V and 2 bases at J, with 15 bases in the middle. The CDR3 sequence is 17 residues long. The germline CDR1 and CDR2 sequences are SGHKS and YYEKEE (reference sequence). The CDR3: CASSLRDLGLNTGELFF. The CDR3 DNA follows: TGTGCCAGCAGCTTGAGAGATTTAGGACTCAACACCGGGGAGCTGTTTTTT. The full variable domain, rest sourced from reference TRBV5-5 and TRBJ2-2, is DAGVTQSPTHLIKTRGQQVTLRCSPISGHKSVSWYQQVLGQGPQFIFQYYEKEERGRGNFPDRFSARQFPNYSSELNVNALLLGDSALYLCASSLRDLGLNTGELFFGEGSRLTVL.

The genes are TRBV18 and TRBJ1-2; tentative D call: TRBD1 (6 bases). Per the germline V gene, CDR1 is KGHSH and CDR2 is LQKENI. The CDR3 contains 16 residues. Trimming removed 2 bases at V and 6 bases at J, with 19 bases between. Written as DNA, the CDR3 is TGTGCCAGCTCACCAAATGAAATACAGGGAGGGGATGGCTACACCTTC. Its protein is CASSPNEIQGGDGYTF.

This chain uses TRBV27 with TRBJ2-7; 8 bases match TRBD1. CDR1 and CDR2 (germline): MNHEY, SMNVEV (reference sequence). Trimming at V came to 2 bases and at J to 3 bases, leaving 12 bases not matched to a gene. This CDR3 region has 17 residues. In DNA, the CDR3 is TGTGCCAGCAGTTTAACGACTTGGGAACAGGGGGGCTACGAGCAGTACTTC. It translates to CASSLTTWEQGGYEQYF.

This clone was seen a few times. The DNA for the CDR3 is TGTGCCAGCAGCGGGACAGACCGATTAATTGGTGAAAAACTGTTTTTT. Protein product: CASSGTDRLIGEKLFF. The V call is TRBV6-2 or TRBV6-3, the J call TRBJ1-4, with 7 bases identical to TRBD1. Germline CDR1 reads MNHEY; CDR2 reads SVGEGT. With V trimmed by 6 bases and J by 7 bases, 14 bases remained unmatched. The CDR3 length is 16 residues.

This sequence joins TRBV5-5 and TRBJ2-2; TRBD2 aligns across 9 bases. The V gene end was trimmed by 5 bases and the J gene end by 0 bases; junction bases not matched to a gene: 2. From germline, CDR1 is SGHKS and CDR2 YYEKEE (reference sequence). The length of the CDR3 is 15 residues. The CDR3 DNA reads as TGTGCCAGCAGGGGACTAGCTGCGAACACCGGGGAGCTGTTTTTT. This translates into CASRGLAANTGELFF.

This chain uses TRBV6-4 with TRBJ2-3; 7 bases match TRBD1. The CDR3 is 16 amino acids. Germline CDR1 and CDR2: MRHNA and SNTAGT. V gave up 0 bases and J gave up 6 bases; unmatched junction bases: 9. The CDR3 here is CASSDSGKGAGDTQYF. For the CDR3, the DNA is TGTGCCAGCAGTGACTCGGGGAAGGGGGCCGGGGATACGCAGTATTTT.

The chain is built from TRBV14 and TRBJ1-1; D uncertain. Trimming removed 1 base from V and 8 bases from J, with 11 bases in between. Per the germline V gene, CDR1 is SGHDN and CDR2 is FVKESK. The CDR3 covers 13 residues. In DNA form, the CDR3 reads TGTGCCAGCAGCCAAGGAGCGGCTGGGGAAGCTTTCTTT. This encodes CASSQGAAGEAFF.

The gene calls are TRBV7-2 and TRBJ2-2, with TRBD2 matching over 9 bases. Germline CDR1 is SGHTA and CDR2 is FQGNSA. V gave up 1 base and J gave up 0 bases; unmatched junction bases: 6. The CDR3 consists of 18 residues. The CDR3 DNA is TGTGCCAGCAGCTTAGGATTCGCGGGAGGGACGAACACCGGGGAGCTGTTTTTT. It is translated as CASSLGFAGGTNTGELFF.